This T cell receptor (beta chain) originates from a study of T cell responses to AZD1222 COVID-19 vaccine. The V gene's germline CDR1 is LNHNV and CDR2 YYDKDF (reference sequence). The CDR3 runs 16 residues. Trimming took off 0 bases at V and 0 bases at J, with 9 bases between the two ends. Whether given at about 4 or about 12 weeks, second doses were pooled. Assay: immunoSEQ multiplex PCR; the TCRdb copy retains only in-frame clones and omits some. The data show some 170,000 clones, 94% seen once. Study-level results: Spike-specific TCR breadth and depth went up after people got two AZD1222 doses. Females outnumbered males among donors, who were mostly white British; clonal diversity was possibly underestimated. Repertoires were obtained solely post-peak T cell response.

Remarks on this clone: As yet, its antigen is unknown.

V and J are TRBV15 and TRBJ2-1; no reliable D call. Sequences were derived from peripheral blood, sampled 28 days after the second AZD1222 dose. The origin of this receptor is an adult who received the AZD1222 COVID-19 vaccine. The CDR3 region has the DNA TGTGCCACCAGCAGAGATCAGGCGAGCTCCTACAATGAGCAGTTCTTC. Translating it yields CATSRDQASSYNEQFF. The full variable domain, rest sourced from reference TRBV15 and TRBJ2-1, is DAMVIQNPRYQVTQFGKPVTLSCSQTLNHNVMYWYQQKSSQAPKLLFHYYDKDFNNEADTPDNFQSRRPNTSFCFLDIRSPGLGDTAMYLCATSRDQASSYNEQFFGPGTRLTVL.